Listed below are T cell receptor beta chains from one sample, sequenced in a study of metastatic and nonmetastatic thyroid tumors. TCRdb re-called clones via MiXCR from the PCR reads. The sample shows approximately 26,000 clones, around 25% of them seen only once. Specimen: blood. All receptors come from a female donor with papillary thyroid cancer or a benign thyroid nodule (not recorded which). Some clones in this sample may be carry-over from other donors' samples. CDR3s include the opening cysteine and the closing phenylalanine or tryptophan. A D gene is named only where the DNA matches it firmly. Clone size is given for some rows only: seen once, a few or many times, or a class if the clone is expanded.

TRBD1,-,TRBV30,TRBJ1-2,TGTGCCTCTAGACAGGGGAACTATGGCTACACCTTC,CASRQGNYGYTF
-,many,TRBV20-1,TRBJ2-2,TGCAGTGCTAAGACGAACACCGGGGAGCTGTTTTTT,CSAKTNTGELFF
-,few,TRBV6-1,TRBJ2-7,TGTGCCAGCAGTGAATTCTGGGACGGCTCCTACGAGCAGTACTTC,CASSEFWDGSYEQYF
TRBD2,many,TRBV5-1,TRBJ2-1,TGCGCCAGCAGCAAGCGGGAGTGGGCCTACAATGAGCAGTTCTTC,CASSKREWAYNEQFF
TRBD1,large,TRBV6-4,TRBJ1-1,TGTGCCAGCAGTCCGGGACAGGGGGTCACTGAAGCTTTCTTT,CASSPGQGVTEAFF
-,many,TRBV4-2,TRBJ2-2,TGTGCCAGCAGCCAAGAGCGGACTGACACCGGGGAGCTGTTTTTT,CASSQERTDTGELFF
-,-,TRBV19,TRBJ1-3,TGTGCCAGTATCCGGGGTCAGGGAAACGCCATATATTTT,CASIRGQGNAIYF
-,-,TRBV6-5,TRBJ2-2,TGTGCCAGCAGTTGGGGCCTCAACACCGGGGAGCTGTTTTTT,CASSWGLNTGELFF
TRBD2,many,TRBV4-1,TRBJ2-1,TGCGCCAGCAGCCACGTCTTAGCGGGTCCCCCCTACAATGAGCAGTTCTTC,CASSHVLAGPPYNEQFF
TRBD2,many,TRBV2,TRBJ2-1,TGTGCCAGCAGCGCAGGCGGCGGGGGTGACAATGAGCAGTTCTTC,CASSAGGGGDNEQFF
TRBD2,many,TRBV14,TRBJ2-7,TGTGCCAGCAGCCAAGTAAGGGGGACTAGCGGCCGTAAAGCCTTACTTTACGAGCAGTACTTC,CASSQVRGTSGRKALLYEQYF
TRBD1,many,TRBV7-2,TRBJ1-5,TGTGCCAGCAGCTCTGACAGGGCCCATCAGCCCCAGCATTTT,CASSSDRAHQPQHF
TRBD2,many,TRBV2,TRBJ2-1,TGTGCCAGCAGTGAATTTGGCGGGCGGGAGGGCTTTTACAATGAGCAGTTCTTC,CASSEFGGREGFYNEQFF
-,-,TRBV6-1,TRBJ1-5,TGTGCCAGCAGTACGTCCCCGACAGGCGCTCAGCCCCAGCATTTT,CASSTSPTGAQPQHF
-,-,TRBV6-1,TRBJ2-1,TGTGCCAGCAGGGGGACCGCTTACGATGAGCAGTTCTTC,CASRGTAYDEQFF
TRBD1,-,TRBV19,TRBJ2-5,TGTGCCAGTAGTCCCTCCGGGACAGGTTCTGAGACCCAGTACTTC,CASSPSGTGSETQYF
TRBD2,many,TRBV20-1,TRBJ2-1,TGCAGTGCCCCAGGTGCGGGGGGGACTAGCGGGAGTAGGTCCTACAATGAGCAGTTCTTC,CSAPGAGGTSGSRSYNEQFF
TRBD2,many,TRBV27,TRBJ2-2,TGTGCCAGCAGTACTAGCGTTCGCACCGGGGAGCTGTTTTTT,CASSTSVRTGELFF
-,-,TRBV5-1,TRBJ1-2,TGCGCCAGCAGCTCCTACGTCGAAGGGGGCTACACCTTC,CASSSYVEGGYTF
-,-,TRBV3-1,TRBJ2-7,TGTGCCAGCAGCCCCGGGACCACCTACGAGCGGTACTTC,CASSPGTTYERYF
-,many,TRBV15,TRBJ1-2,TGTGCCACCAGCCTAAATTTTTATGGCTACACCTTC,CATSLNFYGYTF
TRBD2,-,TRBV20-1,TRBJ2-7,TGCAGTGCTAGAGATGGAGCGGGAAATAACGAGCAGTACTTC,CSARDGAGNNEQYF
-,-,TRBV12-3/TRBV12-4,TRBJ1-1,TGTGCCAGCAGTTTCCCTCCAGGCACTGAAGCTTTCTTT,CASSFPPGTEAFF
TRBD2,-,TRBV5-1,TRBJ2-2,TGCGCCAGCAGCTTAGTCGGGACTAGCCGGAGCACCGGGTATCTGTTTTTT,CASSLVGTSRSTGYLFF
-,-,TRBV19,TRBJ1-5,TGTGCCAGTAGCCACCTGGGAGTCGGGGTCAGGAATCAGCCCCAGCATTTT,CASSHLGVGVRNQPQHF
TRBD2,-,TRBV24-1,TRBJ2-5,TGTGCCACCAGTGATTTGTACGGGGGGGATGAGACCCAGTACTTC,CATSDLYGGDETQYF
-,-,TRBV11-2,TRBJ1-3,TGTGCCAGCAGCGGGGGCACTGGAAACACCATATATTTT,CASSGGTGNTIYF
-,-,TRBV20-1,TRBJ2-3,TGCAGTGCTATTTCGGGGGAGAGTCGCACAGATACGCAGTATTTT,CSAISGESRTDTQYF
-,many,TRBV4-3,TRBJ2-1,TGCGCCAGCAGCCAAGATGGCCCGGGGAGGGGGTCCTACAATGAGCAGTTCTTC,CASSQDGPGRGSYNEQFF
-,-,TRBV5-4,TRBJ2-2,TGTGCCAGCAGCCGAGGGGGGACTATCCACACCGGGGAGCTGTTTTTT,CASSRGGTIHTGELFF
-,few,TRBV2,TRBJ2-1,TGTGCCAGCGGGCTAGAAACCTACAATGAGCAGTTCTTC,CASGLETYNEQFF
TRBD2,-,TRBV6-4,TRBJ2-2,TGTGCCAGCAGTGTCGAAGGACTAGCGGGGGACGGGGAGCTGTTTTTT,CASSVEGLAGDGELFF
-,-,TRBV5-1,TRBJ2-5,TGCGCCAGCAGCTACGCGGGGTGGGAGGAGGTCCAGTACTTC,CASSYAGWEEVQYF
TRBD2,few,TRBV20-1,TRBJ2-1,TGCAGTGCCGGAAGGGTCGGGACTAGCGGGAGTAGTGAGCAGTTCTTC,CSAGRVGTSGSSEQFF
TRBD1,medium-sized,TRBV24-1,TRBJ1-2,TGTGCCACCCGTGCGGGAGACGGACAGGATAATAACTATGGCTACACCTTC,CATRAGDGQDNNYGYTF
-,-,TRBV5-1,TRBJ2-7,TGCGCCAGCAGCCTGGGGCCTCCCTACGAGCAGTACTTC,CASSLGPPYEQYF
TRBD2,few,TRBV6-1,TRBJ2-3,TGTGCCAGCAGTGAAGGCGGGGGGGCTGCAGATACGCAGTATTTT,CASSEGGGAADTQYF
-,-,TRBV4-2,TRBJ2-4,TGTGCCAGCAGCCAAGAGGTGGCAGGGCTAGCCAAATACATTCAGTACTTC,CASSQEVAGLAKYIQYF
-,medium-sized,TRBV28,TRBJ1-5,TGTGCCAGCAGTTTATACGGGGATCAGCCCCAGCATTTT,CASSLYGDQPQHF
-,-,TRBV6-7,TRBJ2-2,TGTGCCAGCAGTTACTTCTGCACCGGGGAGCTGTTTTTT,CASSYFCTGELFF
TRBD1,few,TRBV29-1,TRBJ2-3,TGCAGCGTTGGTGGGACAGGGGAGACGGGCACAGATACGCAGTATTTT,CSVGGTGETGTDTQYF
TRBD1,-,TRBV4-2,TRBJ2-7,TGTGCCAGCAGCCAAGGACAGGGTATTTCCTACGAGCAGTACTTC,CASSQGQGISYEQYF
-,-,TRBV6-4,TRBJ2-3,TGTGCCAGCTCCCTGTCGCTCGATAGCACAGATACGCAGTATTTT,CASSLSLDSTDTQYF
-,few,TRBV10-1,TRBJ1-3,TGCGCCAGCAGTGAATATAGGTCTGGAAACGCCATATATTTT,CASSEYRSGNAIYF
-,-,TRBV5-1,TRBJ2-2,TGCGCCAGCAGCTCCTACACCGGGGAGCTGTTTTTT,CASSSYTGELFF
-,-,TRBV12-3/TRBV12-4,TRBJ1-1,TGTGCCAGCAGTTTCCCCTTGAACACTGAAGCTTTCTTT,CASSFPLNTEAFF
-,many,TRBV10-2,TRBJ2-6,TGCGCCAGCAGTGACAGGGGGGCGTCTGGGGCCAACGTCCTGACTTTC,CASSDRGASGANVLTF
-,once,TRBV30,TRBJ2-7,TGTGCCTGGAGAAAGGGGCAAGCCTACGAGCAGTACTTC,CAWRKGQAYEQYF
-,-,TRBV5-5,TRBJ1-3,TGTGCCAGCAGCTGGAGGACAGTTTCCGGAAACACCATATATTTT,CASSWRTVSGNTIYF
-,many,TRBV5-1,TRBJ2-1,TGCGCCAGCAGCTTCCGGGACGGCCAATACAATGAGCGGTTCTTC,CASSFRDGQYNERFF
-,few,TRBV30,TRBJ1-3,TGTGCCTGGAGGGGTTTCAGCTCTGGAAACACCATATATTTT,CAWRGFSSGNTIYF
-,-,TRBV30,TRBJ1-3,TGTGCCTGGAGGAAGACAGGACCGGGGAACACCATATATTTT,CAWRKTGPGNTIYF
-,many,TRBV7-2,TRBJ2-5,TGTGCCAGCAGCCGTAGGGGGGGGACCCAGTACTTC,CASSRRGGTQYF